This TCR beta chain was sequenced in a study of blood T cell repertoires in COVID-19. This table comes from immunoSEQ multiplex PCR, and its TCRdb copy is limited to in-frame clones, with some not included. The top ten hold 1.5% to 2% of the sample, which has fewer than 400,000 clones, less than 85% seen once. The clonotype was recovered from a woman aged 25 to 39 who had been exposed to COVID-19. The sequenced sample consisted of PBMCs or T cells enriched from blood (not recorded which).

CDR3 sequence reads: CAWNMALPYGYTF. As DNA, the CDR3 is TGTGCCTGGAATATGGCCCTCCCCTATGGCTACACCTTC. The chain joins TRBV30 to TRBJ1-2; D gene ambiguous. Per germline, CDR1 GTSNPN and CDR2 SVGIG (reference sequence). This CDR3 has 13 amino acids. V was clipped by 4 bases and J by 4 bases, with 13 bases between them.